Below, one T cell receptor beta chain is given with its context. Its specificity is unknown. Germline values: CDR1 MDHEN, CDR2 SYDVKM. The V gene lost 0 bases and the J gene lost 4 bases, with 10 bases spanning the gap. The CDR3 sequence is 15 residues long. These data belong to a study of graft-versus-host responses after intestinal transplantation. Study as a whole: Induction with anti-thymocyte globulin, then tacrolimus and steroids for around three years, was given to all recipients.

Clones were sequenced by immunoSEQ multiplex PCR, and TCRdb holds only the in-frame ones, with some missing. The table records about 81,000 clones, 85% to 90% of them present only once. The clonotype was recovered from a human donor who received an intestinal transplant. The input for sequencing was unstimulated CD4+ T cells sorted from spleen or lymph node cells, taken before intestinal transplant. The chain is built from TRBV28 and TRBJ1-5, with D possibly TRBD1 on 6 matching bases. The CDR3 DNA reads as TGTGCCAGCAGTTTATGGGACAGCCGAAATCAGCCCCAGCATTTT. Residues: CASSLWDSRNQPQHF. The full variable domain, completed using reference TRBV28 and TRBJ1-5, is DVKVTQSSRYLVKRTGEKVFLECVQDMDHENMFWYRQDPGLGLRLIYFSYDVKMKEKGDIPEGYSVSREKKERFSLILESASTNQTSMYLCASSLWDSRNQPQHFGDGTRLSIL.